This is a list of T cell receptor beta chains from one sample in a study of cytomegalovirus exposure and HLA in healthy donors. The protocol was immunoSEQ multiplex PCR, while the TCRdb copy is restricted to in-frame clones and leaves out a portion. The table shows hundreds of thousands of clones, with approximately 83% occurring only once. Sequenced sample: PBMCs. The source of these receptors is a boy between 2 and 10 years old in good health and CMV-seronegative. The conserved cysteine and the conserved F or W are not part of the CDR3 here. The order of the fields is J gene, V gene, CDR3 protein.

J gene: TRBJ2-7
V gene: TRBV13
CDR3 protein: ASSLRATSLEEQY

J gene: TRBJ1-2
V gene: TRBV6-5
CDR3 protein: ASSYGGVGGYT

J gene: TRBJ2-3
V gene: TRBV29-1
CDR3 protein: SAGMGLNTDTQY

J gene: TRBJ2-3
V gene: TRBV7-2
CDR3 protein: ASRSGLATDTQY

J gene: TRBJ2-7
V gene: TRBV2
CDR3 protein: ASSDSTRLYEQY

J gene: TRBJ1-3
V gene: TRBV9
CDR3 protein: ASSVAGGRDTIY

J gene: TRBJ1-5
V gene: TRBV9
CDR3 protein: ASSVGEGEVDQPQH

J gene: TRBJ1-2
V gene: TRBV5-6
CDR3 protein: ASSAGQGAIRGYT

J gene: TRBJ2-2
V gene: TRBV5-4
CDR3 protein: ASSPRGTSGVDTGELF

J gene: TRBJ2-5
V gene: TRBV5-8
CDR3 protein: ASSLIRGRVETQY

J gene: TRBJ2-3
V gene: TRBV6-5
CDR3 protein: ASSQGLGGSDTQY

J gene: TRBJ1-2
V gene: TRBV7-2
CDR3 protein: ASSRGQSTNYGYT

J gene: TRBJ2-2
V gene: TRBV19
CDR3 protein: ASSAGGRTGELF

J gene: TRBJ1-2
V gene: TRBV27
CDR3 protein: ASSLGQGVLHGYT

J gene: TRBJ1-2
V gene: TRBV30
CDR3 protein: AWSVPRGGLSYGYT

J gene: TRBJ1-1
V gene: TRBV5-5
CDR3 protein: ASSFQGNTEAF

J gene: TRBJ2-5
V gene: TRBV7-2
CDR3 protein: ASSLAREETQY

J gene: TRBJ2-3
V gene: TRBV7-3
CDR3 protein: ASSTLSGGPTDTQY

J gene: TRBJ2-7
V gene: TRBV15
CDR3 protein: ATSREGRGDEQY

J gene: TRBJ2-7
V gene: TRBV27
CDR3 protein: ASWTGGSYEQY

J gene: TRBJ2-5
V gene: TRBV1
CDR3 protein: TSSQDGLAGETQY

J gene: TRBJ1-2
V gene: TRBV7-2
CDR3 protein: ASSPERQAYGYT

J gene: TRBJ2-1
V gene: TRBV6-6
CDR3 protein: ASSYWSGGGGEQF

J gene: TRBJ2-5
V gene: TRBV5-6
CDR3 protein: ASSLAGLRETQY

J gene: TRBJ2-1
V gene: TRBV30
CDR3 protein: AWNRMGGPYNEQF

J gene: TRBJ2-7
V gene: TRBV5-1
CDR3 protein: ASSPGQGNNEQY

J gene: TRBJ1-5
V gene: TRBV4-1
CDR3 protein: ASSRYSGGNQPQH

J gene: TRBJ2-7
V gene: TRBV9
CDR3 protein: ASSVDSGRSSYEQY

J gene: TRBJ2-7
V gene: TRBV11-2
CDR3 protein: ASSLGASGRYEQY

J gene: TRBJ2-3
V gene: TRBV9
CDR3 protein: ASSPNPPGLEGTQY

J gene: TRBJ2-5
V gene: TRBV6-1
CDR3 protein: ASSEHGGKETQY

J gene: TRBJ1-2
V gene: TRBV19
CDR3 protein: ASSISQTNYGYT

J gene: TRBJ1-3
V gene: TRBV19
CDR3 protein: ASSLQGNSGNTIY

J gene: TRBJ2-2
V gene: TRBV25-1
CDR3 protein: ASSDLKLGPGELF

J gene: TRBJ2-3
V gene: TRBV5-8
CDR3 protein: ASSFGLAGTTDTQY

J gene: TRBJ2-5
V gene: TRBV14
CDR3 protein: ASSQGQGSKETQY

J gene: TRBJ2-7
V gene: TRBV7-9
CDR3 protein: ASKGQSSYEQY

J gene: TRBJ2-7
V gene: TRBV5-6
CDR3 protein: ASSGPGQQPYEQY

J gene: TRBJ1-1
V gene: TRBV27
CDR3 protein: ASSLKSGYEAF

J gene: TRBJ1-1
V gene: TRBV5-4
CDR3 protein: ASNHGNTEAF

J gene: TRBJ2-1
V gene: TRBV29-1
CDR3 protein: SVGQLYNEQF

J gene: TRBJ2-7
V gene: TRBV5-6
CDR3 protein: ASSWGTGSYEQY

J gene: TRBJ2-5
V gene: TRBV6-1
CDR3 protein: ASSENTGGQETQY

J gene: TRBJ1-6
V gene: TRBV23-1
CDR3 protein: ASSPESSYNSPLH

J gene: TRBJ2-1
V gene: TRBV4-1
CDR3 protein: ASSQARLADSYNEQF

J gene: TRBJ2-5
V gene: TRBV7-9
CDR3 protein: ASARTSSQETQY

J gene: TRBJ2-3
V gene: TRBV7-9
CDR3 protein: ASSLTWARHLKHTDTQY

J gene: TRBJ1-1
V gene: TRBV13
CDR3 protein: ASSPTDRMNTEAF

J gene: NA
V gene: TRBV4-2
CDR3 protein: ASSQTLTSGGTTYEQY

J gene: TRBJ2-3
V gene: TRBV4-1
CDR3 protein: ASSRPAGQPTDTQY

J gene: TRBJ2-3
V gene: TRBV5-4
CDR3 protein: ASSLGQGVDTQY

J gene: TRBJ2-3
V gene: TRBV10-3
CDR3 protein: AIPGLLEDTQY

J gene: TRBJ1-4
V gene: TRBV4-2
CDR3 protein: ASSQEGLLNEKLF

J gene: TRBJ2-5
V gene: TRBV5-4
CDR3 protein: ASSYTGTGRYQETQY

J gene: TRBJ2-7
V gene: TRBV29-1
CDR3 protein: SALRDRRHEQY